The clone carrying this T cell receptor beta chain appeared a few times. The data were obtained in a study of T-cell reconstitution after alpha-beta-depleted transplantation in children. Library preparation (for TCRbeta) was performed with unique molecular identifiers. TCRdb re-derived calls from the PCR reads in MiXCR, one entry per CDR3 protein. The data contain tens of thousands of distinct CDR3 sequences, approximately 6.1% of them singletons. The sequencing used PBMCs, mostly from graft donor cells, collected 60 days after TCRalphabeta/CD19-depleted stem cell transplant. This clonotype was obtained from a female patient younger than 10 who had a stem cell transplant for aplastic anemia, so the T cells may come from the graft donor.

CDR3 in amino acids: CASSLRAGGNDGQYF. The CDR3 region has the DNA TGTGCCAGCAGCTTACGGGCGGGAGGGAATGATGGGCAGTACTTC. V and J are TRBV7-2 and TRBJ2-7; 9 positions agree with TRBD2. V lost 2 bases to trimming and J lost 9 bases; unmatched junction nucleotides: 11. Germline loops: CDR1 SGHTA, CDR2 FQGNSA. The CDR3 loop spans 15 amino acids. The entire variable domain, with the rest obtained from reference TRBV7-2 and TRBJ2-7, is as follows: GAGVSQSPSNKVTEKGKDVELRCDPISGHTALYWYRQSLGQGLEFLIYFQGNSAPDKSGLPSDRFSAERTGGSVSTLTIQRTQQEDSAVYLCASSLRAGGNDGQYFGPGTRLTVT.